The next 21 T cell receptor beta chains were all read from a single sample in a study of T cells in Graves' hyperthyroidism and ophthalmopathy. RNA transcripts served as the template for amplifying TCR beta CDR3 regions. In the first-round RT-PCR of the TCR CDR3, the HTBI primer set was used. TCRdb itself ran the multiplex PCR reads through MiXCR, one entry per CDR3 protein. Of fewer than 250,000 distinct CDR3 sequences in the sample, approximately 17% were seen once. Sequencing was done on a sample of blood. These receptors all stem from a man aged 45-65 years with Graves' hyperthyroidism.

This clonotype was observed a handful of times. V and J are TRBV6-2 or TRBV6-3 and TRBJ2-2; D is unclear. Germline values: CDR1 MNHEY, CDR2 SVGEGT. The CDR3 consists of 16 residues. V dropped 10 bases and J dropped 0 bases, with 18 bases sitting between them. CDR3 sequence reads: CATSHRARPNTGELFF. CDR3 DNA sequence: TGTGCCACCTCACACAGAGCGAGACCGAACACCGGGGAGCTGTTTTTT.

V and J are TRBV4-1 and TRBJ2-3; D remains unclear. Germline V gene lookup returns CDR1 MGHRA and CDR2 YSYEKL. CDR3 length: 17 amino acids. Trimming shortened V by 3 bases and J by 5 bases, and 21 bases separated the two germline ends. The CDR3 nucleotides are TGCGCCAGCAGCCACCGCGGACGCCGACAAAGTGAAGATACGCAGTATTTT. It translates to CASSHRGRRQSEDTQYF.

In this sample, this clonotype turned up many times. V and J are TRBV24-1 and TRBJ2-5, with D perhaps assigned TRBD1 or TRBD2 (5 bases each). Germline loops: CDR1 KGHDR, CDR2 SFDVKD. Deletions cut 4 bases from V and 5 bases from J, with 13 bases between. The CDR3 covers 14 residues. The CDR3 DNA follows: TGTGCCACCAGTGAGGCCCGGGACGTGGAGACCCAGTACTTC. Its translation: CATSEARDVETQYF.

The V call is TRBV28, the J call TRBJ2-6; no firm D call. CDR3 length: 13 amino acids. Between the trimmed V and J ends, which lost 8 bases and 1 base, there was a span of 6 bases. Germline-derived CDR1 and CDR2 are MDHEN and SYDVKM. CDR3 coding DNA: TGTGCCAGCCTACTGTCTGGGGCCAACGTCCTGACTTTC. Its protein is CASLLSGANVLTF.

This clonotype occurred many times. This rearrangement joins TRBV20-1 to TRBJ2-1, with D perhaps assigned TRBD1 or TRBD2 (5 bases each). Trimming left V 6 bases short and J 4 bases short, with 19 bases between. The CDR3 runs 15 residues. Germline V gives CDR1 DFQATT, CDR2 SNEGSKA (reference sequence). The DNA for the CDR3 is TGCAGTGCCGCGGACCTCCCTGGGGGTTACAATGAGCAGTTCTTC. Its protein is CSAADLPGGYNEQFF.

This CDR3 reads CASSPQGESGKLFF. CDR3 sequence (DNA): TGCGCCAGCAGCCCCCAGGGGGAGAGTGGAAAACTGTTTTTT. The chain combines TRBV5-1 with TRBJ1-4, with TRBD1 identical over 7 bases. The CDR3 is made up of 14 amino acids. J was trimmed by 10 bases and V by 4 bases; bases with no gene match: 10. Germline loops: CDR1 SGHRS, CDR2 YFSETQ.

The chain links TRBV2 to TRBJ1-2, with a weak D call TRBD1 (6 bases). Germline assignment: CDR1 SNHLY and CDR2 FYNNEI. The CDR3 totals 13 residues. With 2 bases removed from V and 4 bases from J, the gap between germline ends came to 8 bases. CDR3 coding DNA: TGTGCCAGCAGTGAATTGGGGGCCTATGGCTACACCTTC. Protein sequence: CASSELGAYGYTF.

This clonotype was observed at least ten times. This rearrangement joins TRBV3-1 to TRBJ2-7; weak D call: TRBD2 (7 bases). There are 13 residues in the CDR3. Germline lookup yields CDR1 LGHDT and CDR2 YNNKEL (reference sequence). V was trimmed by 4 bases and J by 2 bases, leaving 9 bases between them. In DNA form, the CDR3 reads TGTGCCAGCAGCCGGCGGGGGCCCTACGAGCAGTACTTC. Amino acids: CASSRRGPYEQYF.

The gene calls are TRBV12-3 or TRBV12-4 and TRBJ2-6, with a weak D call TRBD2 (6 bases). This CDR3 comprises 16 residues. Trimming took 1 base from V and 2 from J, leaving 9 bases between them. The CDR3 region is CASSLVAGPGANVLTF. The CDR3, as DNA: TGTGCCAGCAGTTTAGTGGCGGGACCTGGGGCCAACGTCCTGACTTTC.

This clonotype appeared a few times. The rearrangement links TRBV5-1 to TRBJ1-2; D remains unclear. The CDR3 has 15 amino acids. Germline loops: CDR1 SGHRS, CDR2 YFSETQ. V lost 4 bases to trimming and J lost 2 bases, with 15 bases between them. CDR3: CASSPWRLENYGYTF. The CDR3 bases are TGCGCCAGCAGCCCCTGGAGGTTAGAAAACTATGGCTACACCTTC. Combining the CDR3 with reference TRBV5-1 and TRBJ1-2 gives the whole variable domain KAGVTQTPRYLIKTRGQQVTLSCSPISGHRSVSWYQQTPGQGLQFLFEYFSETQRNKGNFPGRFSGRQFSNSRSEMNVSTLELGDSALYLCASSPWRLENYGYTFGSGTRLTVV.

Turning to this clonotype: This could be a read error, since a much larger clone is one nucleotide away. The chain joins TRBV12-3 or TRBV12-4 to TRBJ2-5; possible D gene TRBD2, 5 bases. V was shortened by 7 bases and J by 0 bases, with 6 bases between the two germline ends. This CDR3 comprises 12 residues. In nucleotides, the CDR3 is TGTGCCAGCACGCGGGACCAAGAGACCCAGTACTTC. Translating it yields CASTRDQETQYF.

This sequence joins TRBV28 and TRBJ2-7; possible D gene TRBD2, 5 bases. Trimming pared 6 bases from V and 5 bases from J, leaving 17 bases between. Germline CDR1 reads MDHEN; CDR2 reads SYDVKM. CDR3 length: 14 amino acids. CDR3 nucleotides: TGTGCCAGCAGCTCCTCCGGGGTCCGAGACGAGCAGTACTTC. Its protein is CASSSSGVRDEQYF.

This clonotype was detected ten times or more. V usage is TRBV7-8 and J usage is TRBJ2-3; 9 nucleotides match TRBD1. Trimming cost V 5 bases and J 4 bases; bases outside gene matches: 7. The CDR3 length is 15 residues. Germline V lookup: CDR1 SGHVS, CDR2 FQNEAQ. The DNA of the CDR3 is TGTGCCAGCAGCGCGGGGACAGGGTCAGCAGATACGCAGTATTTT. It specifies CASSAGTGSADTQYF.

The chain has TRBV4-2 and TRBJ1-2; the D is unclear. This CDR3 has 13 amino acids. Trimming shortened V by 0 bases and J by 7 bases, and 9 bases separated the two germline ends. Looked up from germline, CDR1 is LGHNA and CDR2 is YNFKEQ. The chain's CDR3 is CASSQDFGVGYTF. In nucleotides, the CDR3 is TGTGCCAGCAGCCAAGATTTTGGGGTTGGCTACACCTTC.

V gene TRBV5-1 combines with J gene TRBJ2-5; D possibly corresponds to TRBD2 (5 bases). From germline, CDR1 is SGHRS and CDR2 YFSETQ. Between the trimmed V and J ends, which lost 4 bases and 4 bases, there was a span of 11 bases. This CDR3 region has 13 residues. In DNA form, the CDR3 reads TGCGCCAGCAGCGGCGGGCATTCAGAGACCCAGTACTTC. It translates to CASSGGHSETQYF.

Of note for this clonotype: A much more abundant neighbour one base away suggests this may be a read error. The chain employs TRBV7-2 and TRBJ1-2; no clear D. The CDR3 consists of 15 residues. CDR1 and CDR2 from the germline V gene are SGHTA and FQGNSA. CDR3: CAGSLEGGAIYGYTF. CDR3 bases: TGTGCCGGCAGCTTAGAAGGTGGAGCAATCTATGGCTACACCTTC.

This clonotype showed up many times. The CDR3 sequence is CASSGDRGNFVATNEKLFF. In nucleotides, the CDR3 is TGTGCCAGCAGCGGGGACAGGGGGAATTTCGTTGCAACTAATGAAAAACTGTTTTTT. This rearrangement joins TRBV2 to TRBJ1-4; the match to TRBD1 covers 11 bases. CDR3 length: 19 residues. Germline loops: CDR1 SNHLY, CDR2 FYNNEI. Trimming cost V 6 bases and J 0 bases; bases outside gene matches: 12.

The genes are TRBV10-3 and TRBJ1-3; D remains ambiguous. The CDR3 has 14 amino acids. V lost 4 bases and J 0 bases, leaving 7 bases between the germline ends. Per germline, CDR1 ENHRY and CDR2 SYGVKD. The CDR3 DNA reads TGTGCCATCAGTGGGGCCAGCTCTGGAAACACCATATATTTT. Protein product: CAISGASSGNTIYF.

Only a few counts were recorded for this clonotype. This chain links TRBV5-1 with TRBJ2-7, with 7 positions matching TRBD1. The trim removed 1 base at V and 2 bases at J, leaving 6 bases unmatched. Per the germline V gene, CDR1 is SGHRS and CDR2 is YFSETQ. CDR3 size: 15 residues. The CDR3 loop reads CASSLFDRATYEQYF. The CDR3 DNA reads as TGCGCCAGCAGCTTGTTTGACAGGGCCACCTACGAGCAGTACTTC.

This clonotype was seen a few times. J is TRBJ2-1 and V is TRBV12-3 or TRBV12-4; D call uncertain. V was clipped by 1 base and J by 15 bases, with 16 bases between them. This CDR3 spans 13 amino acids. CDR3 DNA: TGTGCCAGCAGTTTAGGGTCGACTGGCCCAAGGTTCTTC. This encodes CASSLGSTGPRFF.

This clonotype was counted only a few times. The J gene is TRBJ2-1, the V gene TRBV7-6; perhaps TRBD2 as D (5 bases). Germline-derived CDR1 and CDR2 are SGHVS and FNYEAQ. With 2 bases removed from V and 13 bases from J, the gap between germline ends came to 12 bases. The CDR3 runs 12 residues. The CDR3 spells CASSLFRENQFF. Here the CDR3 DNA reads TGTGCCAGCAGCTTATTTCGGGAAAATCAGTTCTTC.